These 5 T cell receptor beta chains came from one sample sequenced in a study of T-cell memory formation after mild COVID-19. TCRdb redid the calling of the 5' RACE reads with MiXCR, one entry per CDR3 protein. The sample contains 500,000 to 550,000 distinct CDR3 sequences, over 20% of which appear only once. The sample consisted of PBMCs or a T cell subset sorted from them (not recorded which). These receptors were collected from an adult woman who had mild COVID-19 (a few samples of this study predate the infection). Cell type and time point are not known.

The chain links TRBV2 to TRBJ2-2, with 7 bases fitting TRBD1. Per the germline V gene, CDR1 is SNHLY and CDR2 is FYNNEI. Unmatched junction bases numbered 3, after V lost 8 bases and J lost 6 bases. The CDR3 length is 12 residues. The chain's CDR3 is CASDRDAGELFF. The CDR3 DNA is TGTGCCAGCGACAGGGATGCCGGGGAGCTGTTTTTT.

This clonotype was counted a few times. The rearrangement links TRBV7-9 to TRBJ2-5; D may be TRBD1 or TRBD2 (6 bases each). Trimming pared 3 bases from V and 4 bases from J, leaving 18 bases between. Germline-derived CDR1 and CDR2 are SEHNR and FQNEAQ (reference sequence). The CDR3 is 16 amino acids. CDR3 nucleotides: TGTGCCAGCAGCTTTTTACAGGGAGGCGACGGAGAGACCCAGTACTTC. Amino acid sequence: CASSFLQGGDGETQYF.

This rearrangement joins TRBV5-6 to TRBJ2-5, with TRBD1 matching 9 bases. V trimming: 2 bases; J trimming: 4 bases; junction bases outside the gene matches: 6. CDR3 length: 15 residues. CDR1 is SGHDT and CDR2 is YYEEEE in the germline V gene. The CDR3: CASSLWTGVSETQYF. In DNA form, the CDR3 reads TGTGCCAGCAGCTTATGGACAGGGGTATCAGAGACCCAGTACTTC. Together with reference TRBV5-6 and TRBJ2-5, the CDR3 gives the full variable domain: DAGVTQSPTHLIKTRGQQVTLRCSPKSGHDTVSWYQQALGQGPQFIFQYYEEEERQRGNFPDRFSGHQFPNYSSELNVNALLLGDSALYLCASSLWTGVSETQYFGPGTRLLVL.

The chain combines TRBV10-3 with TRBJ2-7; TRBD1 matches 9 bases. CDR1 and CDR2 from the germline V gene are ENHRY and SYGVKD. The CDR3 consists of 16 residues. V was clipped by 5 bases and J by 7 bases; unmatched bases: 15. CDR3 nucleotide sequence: TGTGCCATCAGTACGGGGACAGGGCACGCGGGTATTGAGCAGTACTTC. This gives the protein CAISTGTGHAGIEQYF.

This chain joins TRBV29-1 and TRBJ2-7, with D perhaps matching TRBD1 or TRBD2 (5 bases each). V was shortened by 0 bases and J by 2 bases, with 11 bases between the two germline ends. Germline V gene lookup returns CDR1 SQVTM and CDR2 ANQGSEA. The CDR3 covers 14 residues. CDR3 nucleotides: TGCAGCGTTGAAGACGGGGACGGTACCTACGAGCAGTACTTC. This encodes CSVEDGDGTYEQYF.